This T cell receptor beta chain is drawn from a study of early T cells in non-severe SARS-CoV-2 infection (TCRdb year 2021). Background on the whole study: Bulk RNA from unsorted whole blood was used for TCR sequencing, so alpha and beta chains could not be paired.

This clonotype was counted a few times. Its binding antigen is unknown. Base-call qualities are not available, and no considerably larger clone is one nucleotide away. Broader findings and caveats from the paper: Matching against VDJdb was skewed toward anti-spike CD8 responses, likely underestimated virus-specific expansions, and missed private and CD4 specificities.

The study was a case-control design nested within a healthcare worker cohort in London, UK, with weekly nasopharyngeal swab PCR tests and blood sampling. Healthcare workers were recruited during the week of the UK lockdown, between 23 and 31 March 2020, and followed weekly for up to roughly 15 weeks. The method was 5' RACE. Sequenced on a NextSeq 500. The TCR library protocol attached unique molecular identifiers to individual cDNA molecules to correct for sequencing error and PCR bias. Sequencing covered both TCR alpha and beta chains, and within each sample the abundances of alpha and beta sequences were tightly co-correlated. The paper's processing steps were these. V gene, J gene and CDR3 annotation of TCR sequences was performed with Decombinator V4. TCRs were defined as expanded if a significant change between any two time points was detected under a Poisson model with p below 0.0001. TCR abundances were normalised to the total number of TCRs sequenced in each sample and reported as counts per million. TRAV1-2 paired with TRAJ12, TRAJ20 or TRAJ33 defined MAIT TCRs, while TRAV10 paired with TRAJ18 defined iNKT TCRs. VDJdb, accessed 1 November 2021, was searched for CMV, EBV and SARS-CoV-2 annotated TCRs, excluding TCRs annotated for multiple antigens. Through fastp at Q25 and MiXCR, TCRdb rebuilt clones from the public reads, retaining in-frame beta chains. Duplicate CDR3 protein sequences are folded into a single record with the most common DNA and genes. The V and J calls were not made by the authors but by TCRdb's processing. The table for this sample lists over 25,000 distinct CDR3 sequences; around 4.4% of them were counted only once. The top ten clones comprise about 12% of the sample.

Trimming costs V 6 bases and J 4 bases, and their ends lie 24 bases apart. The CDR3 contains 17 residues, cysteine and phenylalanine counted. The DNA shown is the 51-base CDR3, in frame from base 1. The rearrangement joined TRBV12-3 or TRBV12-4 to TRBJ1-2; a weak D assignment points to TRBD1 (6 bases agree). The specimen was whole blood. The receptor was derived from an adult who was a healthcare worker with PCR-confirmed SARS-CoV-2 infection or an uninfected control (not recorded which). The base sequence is TGTGCCAGCAGGAGATTCAGGGGCGAAGTTTTCTGCTATGGCTACACCTTC. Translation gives CASRRFRGEVFCYGYTF.